This T cell receptor (beta chain) was observed in a study of cytomegalovirus exposure and HLA in healthy donors. Use of 60 Vbeta and 13 Jbeta primers characterized the PCR. Generated by immunoSEQ multiplex PCR, the TCRdb table keeps only in-frame clones and is missing some. Seen here are 150,000 or so clones, around two thirds observed once, and the top ten hold 10%. A note on this clone: Its antigen remains unidentified.

Whole-study findings and limits: For TCR beta chains, V- and J-gene trimming was later linked to a missense DCLRE1C variant. Sequencing depth roughly uniform across donors was assumed in presence/absence analyses.

V lost 2 bases and J lost 0, with 9 bases in between. Germline V lookup: CDR1 SGHNT, CDR2 YYREEE (reference sequence). This CDR3 comprises 15 residues. The origin of this receptor is a man aged 25-45 years in good health and CMV-seropositive. The sequencing sample was made of PBMCs. This chain joins TRBV5-4 and TRBJ1-5; D is possibly TRBD1 (6 bases). CDR3: CASSLQGDSNQPQHF. For the CDR3, the DNA is TGTGCCAGCAGCTTACAGGGAGATAGCAATCAGCCCCAGCATTTT.